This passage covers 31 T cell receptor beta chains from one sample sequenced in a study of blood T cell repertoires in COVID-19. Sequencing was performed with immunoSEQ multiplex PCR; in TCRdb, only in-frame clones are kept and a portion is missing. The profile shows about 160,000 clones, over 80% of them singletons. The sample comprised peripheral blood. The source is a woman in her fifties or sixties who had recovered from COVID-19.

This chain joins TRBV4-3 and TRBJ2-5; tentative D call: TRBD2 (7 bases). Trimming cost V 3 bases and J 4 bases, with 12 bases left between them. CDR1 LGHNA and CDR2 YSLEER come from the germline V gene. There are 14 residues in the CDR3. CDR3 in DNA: TGCGCCAGCAGCCATCTTCGGGGGGCAGAGACCCAGTACTTC. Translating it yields CASSHLRGAETQYF.

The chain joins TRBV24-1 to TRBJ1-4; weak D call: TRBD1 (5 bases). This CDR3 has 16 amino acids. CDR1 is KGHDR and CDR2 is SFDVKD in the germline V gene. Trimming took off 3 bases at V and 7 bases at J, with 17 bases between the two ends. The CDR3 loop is CATSDVKAGITEKLFF. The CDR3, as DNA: TGTGCCACCAGTGATGTCAAGGCAGGGATAACTGAAAAACTGTTTTTT.

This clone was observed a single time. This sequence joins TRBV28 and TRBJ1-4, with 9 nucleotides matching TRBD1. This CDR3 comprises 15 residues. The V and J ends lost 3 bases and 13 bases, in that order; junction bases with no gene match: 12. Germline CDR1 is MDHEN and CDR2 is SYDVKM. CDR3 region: CASSLGQGSRGGLFF. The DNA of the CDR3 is TGTGCCAGCAGTTTGGGACAGGGTTCTCGGGGGGGACTGTTTTTT.

CDR3 protein: CASSQEQGAPRWDNQPQHF. CDR3 sequence (DNA): TGTGCCAGCAGCCAAGAACAGGGGGCTCCTCGGTGGGACAATCAGCCCCAGCATTTT. The chain joins TRBV4-2 to TRBJ1-5, with 9 bases matching TRBD1. CDR1 LGHNA and CDR2 YNFKEQ come from the germline V gene. V shed 0 bases, J shed 3 bases, and the junction held 12 bases outside the gene matches. The CDR3 length is 19 residues.

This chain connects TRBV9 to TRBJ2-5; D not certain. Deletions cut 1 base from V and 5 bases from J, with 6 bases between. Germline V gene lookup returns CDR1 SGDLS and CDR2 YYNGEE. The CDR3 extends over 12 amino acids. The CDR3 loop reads CASSVQDETQYF. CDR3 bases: TGTGCCAGCAGCGTACAGGATGAGACCCAGTACTTC.

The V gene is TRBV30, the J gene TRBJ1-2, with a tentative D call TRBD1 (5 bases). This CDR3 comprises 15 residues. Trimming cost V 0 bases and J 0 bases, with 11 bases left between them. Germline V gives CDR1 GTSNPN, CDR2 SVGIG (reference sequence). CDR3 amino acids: CAWSVWGSSNYGYTF. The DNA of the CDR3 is TGTGCCTGGAGTGTATGGGGCAGCTCTAACTATGGCTACACCTTC.

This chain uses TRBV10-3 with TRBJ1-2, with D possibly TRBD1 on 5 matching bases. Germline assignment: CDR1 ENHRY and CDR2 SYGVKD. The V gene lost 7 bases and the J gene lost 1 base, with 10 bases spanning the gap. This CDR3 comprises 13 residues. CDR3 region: CAITQDINYGYTF. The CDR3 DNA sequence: TGTGCCATCACTCAGGACATTAACTATGGCTACACCTTC.

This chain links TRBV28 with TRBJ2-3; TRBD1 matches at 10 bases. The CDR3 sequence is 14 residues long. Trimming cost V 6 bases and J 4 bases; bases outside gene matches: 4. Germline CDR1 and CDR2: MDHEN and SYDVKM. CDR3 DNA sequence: TGTGCCAGCAGGACCGGACAGGGGGCAGATACGCAGTATTTT. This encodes CASRTGQGADTQYF.

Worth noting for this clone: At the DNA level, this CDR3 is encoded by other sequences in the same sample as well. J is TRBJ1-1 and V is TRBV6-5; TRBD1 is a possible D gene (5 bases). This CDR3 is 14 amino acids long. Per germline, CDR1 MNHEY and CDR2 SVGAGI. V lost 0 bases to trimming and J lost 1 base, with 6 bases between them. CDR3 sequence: CASSYSGGNTEAFF. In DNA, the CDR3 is TGTGCCAGCAGTTACTCGGGGGGGAACACTGAAGCTTTCTTT.

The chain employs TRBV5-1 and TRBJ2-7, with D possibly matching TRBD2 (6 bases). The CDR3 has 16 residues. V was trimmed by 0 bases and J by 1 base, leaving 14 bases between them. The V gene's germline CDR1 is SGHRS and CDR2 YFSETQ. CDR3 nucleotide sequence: TGCGCCAGCAGCTTGGCCGGAGGGTCCATTTCCTACGAGCAGTACTTC. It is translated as CASSLAGGSISYEQYF.

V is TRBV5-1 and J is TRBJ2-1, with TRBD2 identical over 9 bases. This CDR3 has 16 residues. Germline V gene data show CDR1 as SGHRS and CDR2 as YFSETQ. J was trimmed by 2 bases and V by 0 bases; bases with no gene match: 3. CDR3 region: CASSLDLAGTYNEQFF. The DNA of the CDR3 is TGCGCCAGCAGCTTGGATCTAGCGGGGACCTACAATGAGCAGTTCTTC. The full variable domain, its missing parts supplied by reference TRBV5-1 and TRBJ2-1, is KAGVTQTPRYLIKTRGQQVTLSCSPISGHRSVSWYQQTPGQGLQFLFEYFSETQRNKGNFPGRFSGRQFSNSRSEMNVSTLELGDSALYLCASSLDLAGTYNEQFFGPGTRLTVL.

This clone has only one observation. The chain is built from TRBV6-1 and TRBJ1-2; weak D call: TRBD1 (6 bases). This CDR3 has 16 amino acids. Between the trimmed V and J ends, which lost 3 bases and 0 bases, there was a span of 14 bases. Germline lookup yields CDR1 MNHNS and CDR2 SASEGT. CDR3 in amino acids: CASSEGWGQTNYGYTF. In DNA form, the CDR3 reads TGTGCCAGCAGTGAGGGCTGGGGACAAACTAACTATGGCTACACCTTC.

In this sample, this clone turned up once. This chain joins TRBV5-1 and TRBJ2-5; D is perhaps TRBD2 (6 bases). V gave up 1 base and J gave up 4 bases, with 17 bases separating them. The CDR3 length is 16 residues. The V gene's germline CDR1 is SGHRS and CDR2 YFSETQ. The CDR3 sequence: CASSLTGTFGGETQYF. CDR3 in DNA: TGCGCCAGCAGCTTGACCGGGACCTTCGGGGGAGAGACCCAGTACTTC.

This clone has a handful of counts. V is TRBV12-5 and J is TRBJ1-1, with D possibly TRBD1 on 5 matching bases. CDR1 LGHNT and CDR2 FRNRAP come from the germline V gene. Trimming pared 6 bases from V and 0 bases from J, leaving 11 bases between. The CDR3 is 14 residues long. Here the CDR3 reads CASGGGNMNTEAFF. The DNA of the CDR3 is TGTGCTAGTGGGGGGGGGAATATGAACACTGAAGCTTTCTTT. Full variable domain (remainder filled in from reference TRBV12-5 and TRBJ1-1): DARVTQTPRHKVTEMGQEVTMRCQPILGHNTVFWYRQTMMQGLELLAYFRNRAPLDDSGMPKDRFSAEMPDATLATLKIQPSEPRDSAVYFCASGGGNMNTEAFFGQGTRLTVV.

The CDR3 loop reads CATSNSGEETQYF. As DNA, the CDR3 is TGTGCCACTTCGAACTCAGGGGAAGAGACCCAGTACTTC. The gene calls are TRBV2 and TRBJ2-5; TRBD1 might be the D (6 bases). The V end was cut by 10 bases, the J end by 3 bases, with 15 bases between. This CDR3 is 13 amino acids long. Germline assignment: CDR1 SNHLY and CDR2 FYNNEI.

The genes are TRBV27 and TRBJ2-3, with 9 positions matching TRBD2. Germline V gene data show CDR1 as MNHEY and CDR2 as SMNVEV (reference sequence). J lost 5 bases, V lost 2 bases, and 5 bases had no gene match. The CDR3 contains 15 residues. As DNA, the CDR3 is TGTGCCAGCAGTTTAGGGGGACTAGCAATAGATACGCAGTATTTT. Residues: CASSLGGLAIDTQYF.

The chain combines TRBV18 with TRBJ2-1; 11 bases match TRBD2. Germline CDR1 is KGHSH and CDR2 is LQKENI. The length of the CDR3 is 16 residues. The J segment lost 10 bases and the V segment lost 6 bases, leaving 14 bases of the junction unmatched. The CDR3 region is CASSPTSGGPGKEQFF. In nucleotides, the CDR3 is TGTGCCAGCTCTCCCACTAGCGGGGGCCCCGGGAAGGAGCAGTTCTTC.

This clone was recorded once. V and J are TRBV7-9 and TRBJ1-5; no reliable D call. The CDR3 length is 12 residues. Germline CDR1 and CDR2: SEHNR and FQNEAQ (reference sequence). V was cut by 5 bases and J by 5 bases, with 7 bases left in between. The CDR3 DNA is TGTGCCAGCAGCCTGCCGGATCAGCCCCAGCATTTT. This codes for CASSLPDQPQHF.

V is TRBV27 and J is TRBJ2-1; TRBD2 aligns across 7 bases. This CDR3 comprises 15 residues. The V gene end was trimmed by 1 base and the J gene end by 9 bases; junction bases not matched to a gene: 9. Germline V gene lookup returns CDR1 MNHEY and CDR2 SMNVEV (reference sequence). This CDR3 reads CASSLLGQGGSEQFF. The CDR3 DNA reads TGTGCCAGCAGTTTATTGGGGCAGGGAGGGAGTGAGCAGTTCTTC.

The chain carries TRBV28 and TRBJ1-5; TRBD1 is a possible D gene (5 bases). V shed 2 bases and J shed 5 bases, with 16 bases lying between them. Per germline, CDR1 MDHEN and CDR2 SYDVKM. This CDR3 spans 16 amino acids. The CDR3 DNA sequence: TGTGCCAGCAGTTTAGGCGCCAGGGCGGGGGATCAGCCCCAGCATTTT. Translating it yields CASSLGARAGDQPQHF.

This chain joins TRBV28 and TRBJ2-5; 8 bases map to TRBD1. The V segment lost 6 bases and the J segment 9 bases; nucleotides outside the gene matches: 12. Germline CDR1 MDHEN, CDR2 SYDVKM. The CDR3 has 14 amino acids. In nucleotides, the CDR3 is TGTGCCAGCAGCAAAAACAGGGGGGAGAGGGCCCAGTACTTC. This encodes CASSKNRGERAQYF. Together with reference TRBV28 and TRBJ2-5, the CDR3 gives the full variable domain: DVKVTQSSRYLVKRTGEKVFLECVQDMDHENMFWYRQDPGLGLRLIYFSYDVKMKEKGDIPEGYSVSREKKERFSLILESASTNQTSMYLCASSKNRGERAQYFGPGTRLLVL.

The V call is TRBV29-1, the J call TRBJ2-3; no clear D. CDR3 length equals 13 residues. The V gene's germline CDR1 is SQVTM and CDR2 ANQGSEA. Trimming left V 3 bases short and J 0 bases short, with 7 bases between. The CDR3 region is CSVDKSSTDTQYF. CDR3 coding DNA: TGCAGCGTTGATAAATCTAGCACAGATACGCAGTATTTT.

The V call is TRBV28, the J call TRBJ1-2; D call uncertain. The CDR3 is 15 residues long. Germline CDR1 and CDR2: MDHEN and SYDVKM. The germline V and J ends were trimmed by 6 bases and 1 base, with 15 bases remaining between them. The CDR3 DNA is TGTGCCAGCAGGGGTCTAGGAGAGGGTAACTATGGCTACACCTTC. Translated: CASRGLGEGNYGYTF.

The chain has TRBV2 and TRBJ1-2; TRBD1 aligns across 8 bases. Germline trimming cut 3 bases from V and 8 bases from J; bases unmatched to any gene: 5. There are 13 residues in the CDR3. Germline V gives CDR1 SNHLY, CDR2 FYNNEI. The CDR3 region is CASSETGAYGYTF. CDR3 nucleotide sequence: TGTGCCAGCAGTGAGACAGGGGCTTACGGCTACACCTTC.

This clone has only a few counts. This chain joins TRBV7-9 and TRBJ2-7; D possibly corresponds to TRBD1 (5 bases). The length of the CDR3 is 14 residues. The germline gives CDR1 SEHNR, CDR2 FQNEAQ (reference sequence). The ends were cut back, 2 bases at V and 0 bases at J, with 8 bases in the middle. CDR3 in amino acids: CASSLIGVSYEQYF. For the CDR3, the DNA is TGTGCCAGCAGCTTAATAGGGGTCTCCTACGAGCAGTACTTC.

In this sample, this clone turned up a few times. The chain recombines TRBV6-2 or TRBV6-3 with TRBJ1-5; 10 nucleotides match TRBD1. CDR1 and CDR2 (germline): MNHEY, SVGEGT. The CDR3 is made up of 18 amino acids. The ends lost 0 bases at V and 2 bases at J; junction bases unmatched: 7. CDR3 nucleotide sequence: TGTGCCAGCAGTTACTCCGACAGGGGGCGATACGGCAATCAGCCCCAGCATTTT. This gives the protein CASSYSDRGRYGNQPQHF.

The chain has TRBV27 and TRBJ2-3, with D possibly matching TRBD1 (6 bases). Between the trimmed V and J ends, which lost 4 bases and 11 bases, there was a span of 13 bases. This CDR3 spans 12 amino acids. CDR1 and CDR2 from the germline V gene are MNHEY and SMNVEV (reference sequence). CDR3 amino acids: CASSSLGQLQYF. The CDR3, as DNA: TGTGCCAGCAGTTCCCTAGGACAGTTGCAGTATTTT.

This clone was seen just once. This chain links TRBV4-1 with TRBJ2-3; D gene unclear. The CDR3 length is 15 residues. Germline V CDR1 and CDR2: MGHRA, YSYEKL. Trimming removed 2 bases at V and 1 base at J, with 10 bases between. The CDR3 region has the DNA TGCGCCAGCAGCCAATTCGCGGTCGGCACAGATACGCAGTATTTT. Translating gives CASSQFAVGTDTQYF.

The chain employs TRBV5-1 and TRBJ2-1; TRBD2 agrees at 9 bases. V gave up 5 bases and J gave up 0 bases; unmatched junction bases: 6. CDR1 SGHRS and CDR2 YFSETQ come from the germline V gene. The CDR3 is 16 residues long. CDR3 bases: TGCGCCAGCAGGATGACTAGCGGTATCTCCTACAATGAGCAGTTCTTC. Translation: CASRMTSGISYNEQFF.

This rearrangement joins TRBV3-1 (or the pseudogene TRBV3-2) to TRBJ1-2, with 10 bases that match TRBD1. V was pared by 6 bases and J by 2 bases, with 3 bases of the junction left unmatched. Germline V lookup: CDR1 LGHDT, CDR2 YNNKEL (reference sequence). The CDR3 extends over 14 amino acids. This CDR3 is CASRTGGENYGYTF. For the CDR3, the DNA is TGTGCCAGCAGGACAGGGGGCGAGAACTATGGCTACACCTTC.

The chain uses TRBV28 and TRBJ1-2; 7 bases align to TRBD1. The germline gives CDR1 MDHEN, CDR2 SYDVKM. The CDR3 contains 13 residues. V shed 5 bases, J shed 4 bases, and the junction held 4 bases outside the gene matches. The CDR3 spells CASSEGAGYGYTF. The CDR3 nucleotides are TGTGCCAGCAGTGAGGGGGCAGGCTATGGCTACACCTTC.